This T cell receptor beta chain originates from a study of CD8 T cells in ankylosing spondylitis (dated by TCRdb to the late 2010s). For context, the study as a whole: T cell receptor beta repertoires were profiled in healthy donors and ankylosing spondylitis patients so that disease-linked TCR variants could be found. The full study cohort comprised some 27 ankylosing spondylitis patients and about 110 healthy donors. Peripheral blood was sampled, and synovial fluid was also collected from ankylosing spondylitis patients. What the research found in general, with its limitations: Some TCR beta motif variants had previously been reported in synovial fluid and blood of reactive arthritis patients, which suggested common disease-initiation mechanisms. A TCR beta motif of several highly homologous amino acid variants appeared characteristic of blood from ankylosing spondylitis patients. In peripheral blood, the disease-linked clones were found at relatively low frequencies and had a CD8+ phenotype. The disease-linked clones were reported as significantly enriched in matched synovial fluid samples from ankylosing spondylitis patients.

The reads were generated on an Illumina HiSeq 2500. TCR beta libraries were prepared by quantitative 5'-RACE with molecular barcodes. Processing in the source paper ran as follows. To identify disease-linked TCR variants, a new computational method was used, one built on a probabilistic model of VDJ rearrangement. Using fastp at Q25 and MiXCR, TCRdb reprocessed the public reads and kept productive beta chains. Under each unique CDR3 protein, matching rows form one entry showing the most common genes and DNA. The V and J calls follow TCRdb's processing rather than the paper's. This sample is represented by 350,000 or so distinct CDR3 sequences; roughly 10% of them were singletons. About 10% of the sample is held by the ten biggest clonotypes. This clonotype was observed a few times. What this receptor recognizes is not known. No base quality values were provided; no much bigger clone lies one nucleotide off.

The CDR3 numbers 14 residues from cysteine through phenylalanine. Only the CDR3 DNA stays, 42 bases, in frame from base 1. V is shortened by 6 bases, J by 7 bases, and the region joining them spans 16 bases. The sequence derives from a female donor with ankylosing spondylitis or in good health (not recorded which). Material: blood, either unsorted or a sorted T cell fraction (not recorded which). Rearrangement joined TRBV12-3 or TRBV12-4 to TRBJ1-5; the best D guess is TRBD1, with 5 bases matching. The CDR3 reads as follows: CASSGAGHGQPQHF. The sequence in DNA is TGTGCCAGCAGCGGGGCGGGGCACGGGCAGCCCCAGCATTTT.